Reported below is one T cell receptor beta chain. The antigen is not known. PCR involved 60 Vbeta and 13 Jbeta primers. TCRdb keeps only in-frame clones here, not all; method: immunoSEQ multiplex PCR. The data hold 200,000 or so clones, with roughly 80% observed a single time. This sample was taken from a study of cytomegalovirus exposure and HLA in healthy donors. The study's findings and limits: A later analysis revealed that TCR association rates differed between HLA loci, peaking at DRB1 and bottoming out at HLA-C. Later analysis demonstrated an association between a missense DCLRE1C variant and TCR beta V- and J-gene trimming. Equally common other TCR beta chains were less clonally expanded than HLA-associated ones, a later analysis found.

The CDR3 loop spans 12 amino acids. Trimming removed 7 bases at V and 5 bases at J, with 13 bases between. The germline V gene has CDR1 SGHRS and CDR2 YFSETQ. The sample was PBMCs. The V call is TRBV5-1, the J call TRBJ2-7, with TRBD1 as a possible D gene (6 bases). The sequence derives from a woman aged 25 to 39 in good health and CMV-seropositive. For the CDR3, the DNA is TGCGCCAGCGGCACAGGGTTCCACGAGCAGTACTTC. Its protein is CASGTGFHEQYF.